Described below is a single TCR beta chain sequence and its context. These data belong to a study of blood T cell repertoires in COVID-19. In the study overall: COVID-19 samples from acute and convalescent phases originated in the United States, Italy and Spain.

Germline CDR1 MDHEN, CDR2 SYDVKM. V gave up 7 bases and J gave up 5 bases; unmatched junction bases: 4. The CDR3 is 12 amino acids. TCRdb's copy holds only in-frame clones and misses some; the assay was immunoSEQ multiplex PCR. The sample holds around 130,000 clones; around four fifths are singletons and the top ten take 3% to 3.5%. The sequencing sample was made of PBMCs or T cells enriched from blood (not recorded which). This sequence originates from a woman aged 50 to 60 with acute COVID-19. The rearrangement links TRBV28 to TRBJ1-1; 7 bases fit TRBD1. CDR3 sequence: CASTQGRTEAFF. For the CDR3, the DNA is TGTGCCAGCACACAGGGGAGAACTGAAGCTTTCTTT.